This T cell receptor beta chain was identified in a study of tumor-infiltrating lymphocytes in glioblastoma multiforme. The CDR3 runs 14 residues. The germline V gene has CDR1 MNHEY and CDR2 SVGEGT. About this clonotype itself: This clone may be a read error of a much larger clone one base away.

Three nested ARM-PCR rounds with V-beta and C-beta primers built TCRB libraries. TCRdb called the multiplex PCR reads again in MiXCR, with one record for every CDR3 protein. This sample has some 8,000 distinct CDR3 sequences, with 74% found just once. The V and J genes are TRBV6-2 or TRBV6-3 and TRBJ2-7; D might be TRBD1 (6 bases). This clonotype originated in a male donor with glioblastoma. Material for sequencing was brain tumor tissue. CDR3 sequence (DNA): TGTGCCAGCAGTTACGGGACACACTCCTACGAGCTGTACTTC. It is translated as CASSYGTHSYELYF.